This TCR beta chain is drawn from a study of blood T cell repertoires in COVID-19. This CDR3 has 15 residues. Trimming took 4 bases from V and 4 from J; bases not matched to a gene: 9. Germline loops: CDR1 SNHLY, CDR2 FYNNEI. Original methodology: Reference gene primer amplification in the assay estimated nucleated cell counts. The method was immunoSEQ multiplex PCR; TCRdb's version includes in-frame clones alone and lacks a portion of them. V and J calls and clone size are given by that table; D and trimming were obtained from the DNA. The sample yields 100,000 to 150,000 clones, 65% to 90% seen once.

This sequence joins TRBV2 and TRBJ2-5, with TRBD1 matching 7 bases. Sequencing used peripheral blood. The source is a man aged 80 or over with active or convalescent COVID-19. The CDR3 spells CASSALTGVGETQYF. In nucleotides, the CDR3 is TGTGCCAGCAGTGCCCTAACAGGGGTGGGAGAGACCCAGTACTTC. Using reference TRBV2 and TRBJ2-5 for the parts outside the CDR3, the full variable domain is EPEVTQTPSHQVTQMGQEVILRCVPISNHLYFYWYRQILGQKVEFLVSFYNNEISEKSEIFDDQFSVERPDGSNFTLKIRSTKLEDSAMYFCASSALTGVGETQYFGPGTRLLVL.